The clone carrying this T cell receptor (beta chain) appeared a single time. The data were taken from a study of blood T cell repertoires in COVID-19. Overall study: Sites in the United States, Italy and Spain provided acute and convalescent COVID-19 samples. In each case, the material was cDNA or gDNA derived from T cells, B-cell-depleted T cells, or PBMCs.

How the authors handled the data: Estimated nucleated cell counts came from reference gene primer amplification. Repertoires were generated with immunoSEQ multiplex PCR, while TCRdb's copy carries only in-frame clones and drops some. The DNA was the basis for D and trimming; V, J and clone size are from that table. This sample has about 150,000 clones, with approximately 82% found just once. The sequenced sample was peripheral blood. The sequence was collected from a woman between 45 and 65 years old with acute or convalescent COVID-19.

CDR3 nucleotides: TGTGCCTCAGGACAGGGGGGCACCGGGGAGCTGTTTTTT. It is translated as CASGQGGTGELFF. V gene TRBV24-1 combines with J gene TRBJ2-2, with 10 bases aligning to TRBD1. Germline-derived CDR1 and CDR2 are KGHDR and SFDVKD. The J segment lost 4 bases and the V segment lost 12 bases, leaving 4 bases of the junction unmatched. The CDR3 spans 13 residues.